This T cell receptor beta chain came from a study of T cell responses to AZD1222 COVID-19 vaccine (dated by TCRdb to the early 2020s). Study-wide context: TCR sequencing covered some 240 trial participants: 200 to 220 given two doses of AZD1222 and 26 given two doses of MenACWY control vaccine. Trial participants were enrolled by age into 18-55, 56-69 and 70-plus year subgroups, with around 150, 28 and 57 TCR-sequenced participants respectively.

Points the paper makes about the study in general: Spike-specific TCR breadth and depth rose significantly after two AZD1222 doses compared with day 0 and with MenACWY recipients. The whole spike protein was spanned by vaccine-associated CD4 TCRs, and dominant responses were seen in regions 160-218 and 743-854. Because no day 14 peak-response samples were available, repertoires were characterized only after the peak T cell response. Nearly half of unique spike-specific TCRs reportedly recognized epitopes outside regions mutated in the B.1.351 and B.1.1.7 variants. In the small 56-69-year group, the increase in depth fell short of significance, most likely because of low power. Only six AZD1222 recipients were SARS-CoV-2 seropositive at baseline, limiting conclusions about previously exposed vaccinees. Participants were mostly white British and included more females than males, and it was suggested by the authors that clonal diversity may have been underestimated.

What this sample's time point label stands for: about 28 days (+/-7) after the second vaccine dose. The treatment or condition tag for this specimen amounts to: meningococcal conjugate vaccine given as trial control. Vaccinee samples were obtained from the UK trials COV001 and COV002, which included a single-blind randomized controlled phase 2/3 trial of AZD1222 (ChAdOx1 nCoV-19) in healthy adults. For TCRbeta chain sequencing, PBMC samples were collected from trial participants at day 0 and at day 28 after the second dose. Notes on this clone: The antigen it binds to is not known. The sample holds no much larger clone one base away, and base qualities are not on file.

The CDR3 regions of human TCRbeta chains were subjected to immunosequencing. The authors' pipeline ran thus. TCRs in the repertoires were compared against a reference library of SARS-CoV-2-specific TCRs that had been generated with the MIRA antigen-specificity platform. Breadth was defined as the fraction of unique TCRs that were SARS-CoV-2-associated. Depth was defined as the fraction of total T cells that were SARS-CoV-2-associated. Using the MIRA data, each spike-specific TCR was mapped to the spike region that the TCR reacts to and placed in a CD4 or CD8 class. Log10-transformed breadth and depth values were compared by one-way ANOVA with Sidak's multiple comparisons tests. Sourced from immuneACCESS, this table was stored by TCRdb with only in-frame sequences that have V and J called. A share of the clones is absent; for the studies checked, an unresolved V gene accounts for under half, and the remainder has no known explanation. V, J and clone size reflect that table, while D and trimming were determined from the DNA. This sample holds over 130,000 clones; 75% to 95% were observed only once. Roughly 7.1% of the sample belongs to the ten largest clones.

V loses 5 bases, J loses 0 bases, and the germline ends lie 11 bases apart. From the cysteine through the phenylalanine, the CDR3 covers 14 amino acids. The CDR3 DNA has 42 bases and is translated from base 1. CDR1 SGHRS and CDR2 YFSETQ were looked up in the germline V gene. The TCR was taken from an adult who received the MenACWY meningococcal vaccine as a control. The sequence joins TRBV5-1 to TRBJ1-2, with the D gene call left open. The sequenced sample was peripheral blood, obtained 28 days after the second dose of the MenACWY control vaccine. The DNA sequence is TGCGCCAGCAGAGGAGAGCTCACTAACTATGGCTACACCTTC. Its protein is CASRGELTNYGYTF.